The 13 T cell receptor beta chains below all came from one sample that was sequenced in a study of cytomegalovirus exposure and HLA in healthy donors (dated by TCRdb to about 2017). The library was obtained by the immunoSEQ multiplex PCR assay. For the multiplex PCR, a mixture combining 60 forward primers for TCR Vbeta segments and 13 reverse primers for TCR Jbeta segments was used. TCRdb carries this immuneACCESS record with in-frame sequences only. Its versions omit some clonotypes, under half of them owing to an unresolved V gene in the studies checked, with the rest unexplained. The sample contains some 140,000 clones, about 80% of them found a single time. The ten top clones hold roughly 2.3% of the sample. Sequenced input: PBMCs. Source of these receptors: a man aged 30 to 45 in good health and CMV-seronegative.

The V and J genes are TRBV6-7 and TRBJ1-5; 9 bases agree with TRBD1. TRBV6-7 is an open reading frame, and its role is uncertain. The ends lost 5 bases at V and 5 bases at J; junction bases unmatched: 13. The CDR3 is made up of 17 amino acids. The CDR3 nucleotides are TGTGCCAGCAGTCCGGGACAGGGAGGTAGTTGGGATCAGCCCCAGCATTTT. Translated: CASSPGQGGSWDQPQHF.

This clone has a handful of counts. The chain uses TRBV29-1 and TRBJ1-2; D is perhaps TRBD1 (6 bases). The CDR3 runs to 12 residues. Germline CDR1 and CDR2: SQVTM and ANQGSEA. V was shortened by 8 bases and J by 5 bases, with 15 bases between the two germline ends. Here the CDR3 DNA reads TGCAGCTGTTCGAGGGGGTTGTATGGCTACACCTTC. This translates into CSCSRGLYGYTF.

With regard to this clone: One junction end disagrees with the germline gene, perhaps due to a read error. J is TRBJ2-7 and V is TRBV5-1, with D unclear. Germline values: CDR1 SGHRS, CDR2 YFSETQ. The length of the CDR3 is 13 residues. CDR3 sequence reads: CASSLGASDEQYF. In nucleotides, the CDR3 is TGCGCCAGCAGCTTGGGGGCCTCCGACGAGCAGTACTTC. Drawing the rest from reference TRBV5-1 and TRBJ2-7, the complete variable domain is KAGVTQTPRYLIKTRGQQVTLSCSPISGHRSVSWYQQTPGQGLQFLFEYFSETQRNKGNFPGRFSGRQFSNSRSEMNVSTLELGDSALYLCASSLGASDEQYFGPGTRLTVT.

This clone appeared a few times. The rearrangement uses TRBV28 and TRBJ2-1; a possible D gene is TRBD2 (6 bases). The CDR3 has 13 residues. The V and J ends lost 2 bases and 12 bases respectively, with 14 bases between them. Germline V gives CDR1 MDHEN, CDR2 SYDVKM. DNA of the CDR3: TGTGCCAGCAGTTTACACACCACCGGGGGGCAGTTCTTC. As protein: CASSLHTTGGQFF.

The chain joins TRBV27 to TRBJ2-7; TRBD1 aligns across 9 bases. CDR1 and CDR2 from the germline V gene are MNHEY and SMNVEV (reference sequence). V was clipped by 8 bases and J by 6 bases; unmatched bases: 14. The CDR3 consists of 15 residues. In nucleotides, the CDR3 is TGTGCCAGCGGGGACTCCGGGACAGGGCGATCCGAGCAGTACTTC. Its protein is CASGDSGTGRSEQYF.

The rearrangement links TRBV21-1 to TRBJ1-1; the DNA was not used to check the table's D call, TRBD1. TRBV21-1 has pseudogene status. The CDR3 extends over 12 amino acids. The DNA of the CDR3 is TGTGCCAGCAGAGGGGTTGACACTGAAGCTTTCTTT. Translated, it gives CASRGVDTEAFF.

CDR3: CASSQDYRQVYYNEQFF. The CDR3 bases are TGCGCCAGCAGCCAAGACTACCGCCAGGTGTACTACAATGAGCAGTTCTTC. The V gene is TRBV4-1, the J gene TRBJ2-1, with D hard to call. CDR1 and CDR2 from the germline V gene are MGHRA and YSYEKL. V gave up 0 bases and J gave up 3 bases, with 15 bases separating them. This CDR3 spans 17 amino acids.

A single count supports this clone. The chain employs TRBV6-6 and TRBJ2-7; 7 nucleotides align to TRBD2. Germline V gene lookup returns CDR1 MNHNY and CDR2 SVGAGI (reference sequence). The junction had 5 bases not matched to a gene; V was cut back by 2 bases and J by 1 base. The length of the CDR3 is 15 residues. CDR3 residues: CASSYPGLPSYEQYF. In DNA form, the CDR3 reads TGTGCCAGCAGTTACCCGGGACTACCTTCCTACGAGCAGTACTTC.

The chain has TRBV11-2 and TRBJ2-7; the match to TRBD1 covers 8 bases. CDR3 length: 17 amino acids. With V trimmed by 1 base and J by 4 bases, 12 bases remained unmatched. CDR1 and CDR2 (germline): SGHAT, FQNNGV. The CDR3 protein is CASSLVSTPGGGYEQYF. In DNA, the CDR3 is TGTGCCAGCAGCTTAGTATCTACTCCAGGGGGCGGGTACGAGCAGTACTTC.

This rearrangement joins TRBV7-2 to TRBJ1-4; D not resolved. CDR1 is SGHTA and CDR2 is FQGNSA in the germline V gene. Trimming pared 4 bases from V and 0 bases from J, leaving 6 bases between. CDR3 length equals 14 residues. CDR3 in amino acids: CASSSRSTNEKLFF. CDR3 in DNA: TGTGCCAGCAGCTCTCGTTCAACTAATGAAAAACTGTTTTTT.

The sample holds one count of this clone. The J gene is TRBJ2-7, the V gene TRBV9; possible D gene TRBD2, 6 bases. This CDR3 comprises 14 residues. Looked up from germline, CDR1 is SGDLS and CDR2 is YYNGEE. The germline V and J ends were trimmed by 1 base and 6 bases, with 14 bases remaining between them. The CDR3 spells CASSVSGSPAEQYF. The CDR3 DNA reads TGTGCCAGCAGCGTATCCGGGAGTCCCGCCGAGCAGTACTTC. Drawing the rest from reference TRBV9 and TRBJ2-7, the complete variable domain is DSGVTQTPKHLITATGQRVTLRCSPRSGDLSVYWYQQSLDQGLQFLIQYYNGEERAKGNILERFSAQQFPDLHSELNLSSLELGDSALYFCASSVSGSPAEQYFGPGTRLTVT.

V usage is TRBV11-2 and J usage is TRBJ2-2; D might be TRBD1 (5 bases). The CDR3 runs 15 residues. Between the trimmed V and J ends, which lost 4 bases and 0 bases, there was a span of 9 bases. Per the germline V gene, CDR1 is SGHAT and CDR2 is FQNNGV. CDR3 bases: TGTGCCAGCAGCTGGACATCCTCGAACACCGGGGAGCTGTTTTTT. Translating it yields CASSWTSSNTGELFF.

The count of this clone is one. The chain recombines TRBV28 with TRBJ2-4, with D uncertain. CDR1 and CDR2 (germline): MDHEN, SYDVKM. This CDR3 has 16 residues. V gave up 7 bases and J gave up 0 bases, with 16 bases separating them. The CDR3 nucleotides are TGTGCCAGCAACCCCTCGGGTTTCGGAGCCAAAAACATTCAGTACTTC. Translated: CASNPSGFGAKNIQYF.